The rows below give T cell receptor beta chains drawn from one sample of a study of shared clonotypes between healthy human individuals. Libraries were prepared by immunoSEQ multiplex PCR; TCRdb keeps only in-frame clonotypes and omits some of them. The sample lists around 620,000 clones, approximately 96% seen once, with approximately 0.11% in the top ten. Sample: naive CD8+ T cells sorted from blood. The receptors originated from a woman in her thirties in good health. The CDR3 runs from the conserved cysteine through the conserved F or W. A D gene is named only where the DNA matches it firmly. Not all rows give a size; the values are once, few, many and, for expanded clones, a class.

>TRBV6-6|NA|TRBJ2-7|NA
TGTGCCAGCAGTTACTCGGAGACCGCGTACGAGCAGTACTTC
CASSYSETAYEQYF
>TRBV29-1|NA|TRBJ1-1|TRBD1
TGCAGCGTTGGGGGACAGGGGGGTACTGAAGCTTTCTTT
CSVGGQGGTEAFF
>TRBV7-2|NA|TRBJ2-5|NA
TGTGCCAGCCTCCTACCGGGGCAGGGACCCCAAGAGACCCAGTACTTC
CASLLPGQGPQETQYF
>TRBV27|NA|TRBJ2-2|NA
TGTGCCAGCAGTTTATGTTTCGACAGCACCGGGGAGCTGTTTTTT
CASSLCFDSTGELFF
>TRBV5-6|NA|TRBJ2-7|TRBD2
TGTGCCAGCAGCCCGGGCGGGAGGAATTACGAGCAGTACTTC
CASSPGGRNYEQYF
>TRBV11-1|NA|TRBJ1-5|NA
TGTGCCAGCAGCTTAGGTTGGGCTCAGCCCCAGCATTTT
CASSLGWAQPQHF
>TRBV4-1|NA|TRBJ1-5|NA
TGCGCCAGCAGCCCGACTCTTTATAGCAATCAGCCCCAGCATTTT
CASSPTLYSNQPQHF
>TRBV15|NA|TRBJ1-1|NA
TGTGCCACCAGCAGAGAGGAAGTCGGACGTGTGGACACTGAAGCTTTCTTT
CATSREEVGRVDTEAFF
>TRBV2|NA|TRBJ1-2|NA
TGTGCCAGCAGTGAAGTCTGGGGAAGGCCCTATTCTAACTATGGCTACACCTTC
CASSEVWGRPYSNYGYTF
>TRBV9|NA|TRBJ1-1|NA
TGTGCCAGCAGCGTAGGGACGCATACTGAAGCTTTCTTT
CASSVGTHTEAFF
>TRBV7-8|NA|TRBJ2-2|NA
TGTGCCAGCAGTTCCTGGACTGAGAACACCGGGGAGCTGTTTTTT
CASSSWTENTGELFF
>TRBV27|NA|TRBJ1-5|NA
TGTGCCACCTCGACTGATTATAGCAATCAGCCCCAGCATTTT
CATSTDYSNQPQHF
>TRBV7-6|NA|TRBJ2-1|NA
TGTGCCAGCAGCTTAGAGGTTGGGGCTGAGCAGTTCTTC
CASSLEVGAEQFF
>TRBV4-1|NA|TRBJ2-1|TRBD1
TGCGCCAGCAGCCTAAGACAGGGATCGTACAATGAGCAGTTCTTC
CASSLRQGSYNEQFF
>TRBV20-1|few|TRBJ2-7|NA
TGCAGTCTGGGGCTGGACTACGAGCAGTACTTC
CSLGLDYEQYF
>TRBV11-2|NA|TRBJ2-7|TRBD2
TGTGCCAGCAGCTTAGCGACTAGCGGGAGCCACTACGAGCAGTACTTC
CASSLATSGSHYEQYF
>TRBV10-2|NA|TRBJ2-7|TRBD1
TGCGCCAGCAGCCCCGGGACAGTCTACGAGCAGTACTTC
CASSPGTVYEQYF
>TRBV5-8|NA|TRBJ2-3|NA
TGTGCCAGCAGTATTGGACCCCCAATCGCAGATACGCAGTATTTT
CASSIGPPIADTQYF
>TRBV27|NA|TRBJ2-3|TRBD2
TGTGCCAGCAGTTTGGAAGCGGGAGGGCATACAGATACGCAGTATTTT
CASSLEAGGHTDTQYF
>TRBV19|NA|TRBJ2-7|TRBD2
TGTGCCAGTAGTATGGCGGGAGGTTCCTACGAGCAGTACTTC
CASSMAGGSYEQYF
>TRBV19|once|TRBJ2-5|TRBD1
TGTGCCAGTAGTATAGTTGGGTTAGGGACAGGGGTTCAAGAGACCCAGTACTTC
CASSIVGLGTGVQETQYF
>TRBV30|NA|TRBJ2-1|TRBD2
TGTGCCTGGAGTGGGACTAGCGGGTGGGGGTCCTACAATGAGCAGTTCTTC
CAWSGTSGWGSYNEQFF
>TRBV6-5|NA|TRBJ2-7|TRBD1
TGTGCCAGCCGACACTCCGGGACAGCTTCTTACGAGCAGTACTTC
CASRHSGTASYEQYF
>TRBV11-2|NA|TRBJ1-5|NA
TGTGCCAGCAGCTTAGAGACGGCAATCAGACAGCCCCAGCATTTT
CASSLETAIRQPQHF
>TRBV5-1|NA|TRBJ1-1|TRBD1
TGCGCCAGCAGCTTGGGACAGGGGGTGGGCGAGGGCACTGAAGCTTTCTTT
CASSLGQGVGEGTEAFF
>TRBV4-1|NA|TRBJ2-1|TRBD2
TGCGCCAGCAGCCAAGAGGGGATAGCGGGATATTATGAGCAGTTCTTC
CASSQEGIAGYYEQFF
>TRBV15|NA|TRBJ1-4|NA
TGTGCCACCAGCAGAATGACAGGTGGTAATGAAAAACTGTTTTTT
CATSRMTGGNEKLFF
>TRBV19|NA|TRBJ2-1|NA
TGTGCCAGTAGTAACTCCGGGTCTATATCCGGGGGGCAGTTCTTC
CASSNSGSISGGQFF
>TRBV27|NA|TRBJ2-1|TRBD1
TGTGCCAGCCAGACAGGGCAGAGTTTAAATGAGCAGTTCTTC
CASQTGQSLNEQFF
>TRBV29-1|once|TRBJ1-1|NA
TGCAGCGTTGTGGGGGGAGCTAACACTGAAGCTTTCTTT
CSVVGGANTEAFF
>TRBV30|NA|TRBJ2-1|TRBD2
TGTGCCTGGAGTCGTGGCGGGAGCTCCTACAATGAGCAGTTCTTC
CAWSRGGSSYNEQFF
>TRBV6-1|NA|TRBJ2-7|TRBD1
TGTGCCAGCAGTGAGGGGACAGGGGACATCTACGAGCAGTACTTC
CASSEGTGDIYEQYF
>TRBV4-1|NA|TRBJ2-7|TRBD2
TGCGCCAGCAGCCAGGGGCTAGCGGGAGCCCCATTCGAGCAGTACTTC
CASSQGLAGAPFEQYF
>TRBV9|NA|TRBJ1-1|NA
TGTGCCAGCGCCGGGGTGTCGGGCACTGAAGCTTTCTTT
CASAGVSGTEAFF
>TRBV5-1|NA|TRBJ2-3|TRBD2
TGCGCCAGCAGCCCTCTTAGCGGGAGGGCCAGGGATACGCAGTATTTT
CASSPLSGRARDTQYF
>TRBV6-4|NA|TRBJ1-3|NA
TGTGCCAGCAGTGACTCGGGGCACGGAAACACCATATATTTT
CASSDSGHGNTIYF
>TRBV27|NA|TRBJ1-2|TRBD1
TGTGCCAGCAGTCCAGGACAGGGGATCTATGGCTACACCTTC
CASSPGQGIYGYTF
>TRBV2|NA|TRBJ2-1|NA
TGTGCCAGCACAACAGGCTCCTACCCCAATGAGCAGTTCTTC
CASTTGSYPNEQFF
>TRBV7-6|NA|TRBJ2-7|NA
TGTGCCAGCAGCGCCGGGACCTCCTACGAGCAGTACTTC
CASSAGTSYEQYF
>TRBV11-2|NA|TRBJ2-7|TRBD1
TGTGCCAGCAGCTCACAGGGACAGACCCACGGGTTC
CASSSQGQTHGF
>TRBV19|NA|TRBJ2-2|NA
TGTGCCAGTAGTAATAGTGAGGGAGGCCCGTACACCGGGGAGCTGTTTTTT
CASSNSEGGPYTGELFF
>TRBV2|NA|TRBJ2-1|TRBD1
TGTGCCAGCCGGACAGGCTCTGGGGGTTGGGATGAGCAGTTCTTC
CASRTGSGGWDEQFF
>TRBV27|NA|TRBJ2-1|TRBD2
TGTGCCAGCTCCTCGGGGAGGGGTGAGCAGTTCTTC
CASSSGRGEQFF
>TRBV19|NA|TRBJ2-1|NA
TGTGCCAGTAGTATACGGTGGGAATACAATGAGCAGTTCTTC
CASSIRWEYNEQFF
>TRBV28|NA|TRBJ1-5|TRBD1
TGTGCCAGCAGCGAAACAGGGGTTAGCAATCAGCCCCAGCATTTT
CASSETGVSNQPQHF